The T cell receptor beta chain described here comes from a study of shared clonotypes between healthy human individuals. Assay used: immunoSEQ multiplex PCR; TCRdb lists only in-frame clones, some missing. The table lists roughly 850,000 clones, 90% to 98% of them singletons. Only CD45RO-negative cells positively selected for CCR7 counted as naive CD8 cells, so terminally differentiated effector memory CD45RA+ cells were excluded. Nashville, Tennessee was home to all donors, each a Caucasian adult. J lost 3 bases, V lost 5 bases, and 4 bases had no gene match. Per germline, CDR1 GTSNPN and CDR2 SVGIG (reference sequence). The CDR3 covers 13 residues.

The TCR originated in a man under 40 in good health. The chain combines TRBV30 with TRBJ2-7; 10 nucleotides match TRBD1. The sample consisted of naive CD8+ T cells sorted from blood. The CDR3 sequence is CAWDRGLSYEQYF. In DNA form, the CDR3 reads TGTGCCTGGGACAGGGGGCTTAGCTACGAGCAGTACTTC.